A single sample is the source of the 5 T cell receptor beta chains below, sequenced in a study of blood T cell repertoires in COVID-19. Repertoires were generated with immunoSEQ multiplex PCR, while TCRdb's copy carries only in-frame clones and drops some. The sample shows about 200,000 clones, around 88% of them seen only once. Sequencing was done on a sample of PBMCs or T cells enriched from blood (not recorded which). These receptors all come from a man aged 35-49 years with acute COVID-19.

The genes are TRBV6-6 and TRBJ2-2; D is perhaps TRBD1 (7 bases). V lost 6 bases and J 7 bases, leaving 12 bases between the germline ends. Germline V CDR1 and CDR2: MNHNY, SVGAGI (reference sequence). The CDR3 contains 13 residues. The CDR3 protein is CASRAGGIGELFF. CDR3 nucleotide sequence: TGTGCCAGCAGGGCAGGGGGGATCGGGGAGCTGTTTTTT.

The chain combines TRBV9 with TRBJ2-2, with 10 positions matching TRBD1. The V gene's germline CDR1 is SGDLS and CDR2 YYNGEE. The V and J ends lost 0 bases and 4 bases, in that order; junction bases with no gene match: 6. The CDR3 runs 17 residues. CDR3 residues: CASSVDPGQGFTGELFF. Here the CDR3 DNA reads TGTGCCAGCAGCGTAGATCCGGGACAGGGGTTCACCGGGGAGCTGTTTTTT.

This chain joins TRBV6-5 and TRBJ2-1; 7 nucleotides align to TRBD2. The CDR3 has 13 residues. The germline gives CDR1 MNHEY, CDR2 SVGAGI. Trimming cost V 1 base and J 9 bases; bases outside gene matches: 3. The CDR3 coding sequence is TGTGCCAGCAGTTACTTCAGCGGGGCTGAGCAGTTCTTC. The encoded protein is CASSYFSGAEQFF.

V is TRBV19 and J is TRBJ1-2, with D perhaps TRBD1 (6 bases). V was shortened by 6 bases and J by 8 bases, with 16 bases between the two germline ends. The germline V gene encodes CDR1 LNHDA and CDR2 SQIVND (reference sequence). The CDR3 runs to 13 residues. The CDR3 here is CASRPETGHGYTF. The DNA for the CDR3 is TGTGCCAGTAGGCCGGAAACAGGGCACGGCTACACCTTC. Full variable domain (outside the CDR3, taken from reference TRBV19 and TRBJ1-2): DGGITQSPKYLFRKEGQNVTLSCEQNLNHDAMYWYRQDPGQGLRLIYYSQIVNDFQKGDIAEGYSVSREKKESFPLTVTSAQKNPTAFYLCASRPETGHGYTFGSGTRLTVV.

The chain has TRBV10-3 and TRBJ2-5, with TRBD2 identical over 8 bases. The CDR3 spans 14 residues. Germline V gene data show CDR1 as ENHRY and CDR2 as SYGVKD. V shed 4 bases, J shed 4 bases, and the junction held 5 bases outside the gene matches. Here the CDR3 DNA reads TGTGCCATCAGTGGGACTAGCTATCGAGAGACCCAGTACTTC. As protein: CAISGTSYRETQYF.